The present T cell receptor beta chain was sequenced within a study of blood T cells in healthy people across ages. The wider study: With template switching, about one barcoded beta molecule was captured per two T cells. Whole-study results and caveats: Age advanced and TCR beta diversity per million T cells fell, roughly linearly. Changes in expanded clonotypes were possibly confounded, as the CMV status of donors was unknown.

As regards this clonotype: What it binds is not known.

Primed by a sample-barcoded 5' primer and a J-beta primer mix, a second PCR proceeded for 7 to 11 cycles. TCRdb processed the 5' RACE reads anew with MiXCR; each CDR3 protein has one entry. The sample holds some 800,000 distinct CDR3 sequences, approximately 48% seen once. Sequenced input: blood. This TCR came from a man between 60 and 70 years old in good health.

The CDR3 region is CASSHRQGSETQYF. In DNA, the CDR3 is TGTGCCAGCAGCCACAGACAGGGGTCAGAGACCCAGTACTTC. The J gene is TRBJ2-5, the V gene TRBV13; 8 bases line up with TRBD1. The CDR3 length is 14 residues. Trimming took 5 bases from V and 4 from J; bases not matched to a gene: 6. Germline values: CDR1 PRHDT, CDR2 FYEKMQ (reference sequence). Combining the CDR3 with reference TRBV13 and TRBJ2-5 gives the whole variable domain AAGVIQSPRHLIKEKRETATLKCYPIPRHDTVYWYQQGPGQDPQFLISFYEKMQSDKGSIPDRFSAQQFSDYHSELNMSSLELGDSALYFCASSHRQGSETQYFGPGTRLLVL.